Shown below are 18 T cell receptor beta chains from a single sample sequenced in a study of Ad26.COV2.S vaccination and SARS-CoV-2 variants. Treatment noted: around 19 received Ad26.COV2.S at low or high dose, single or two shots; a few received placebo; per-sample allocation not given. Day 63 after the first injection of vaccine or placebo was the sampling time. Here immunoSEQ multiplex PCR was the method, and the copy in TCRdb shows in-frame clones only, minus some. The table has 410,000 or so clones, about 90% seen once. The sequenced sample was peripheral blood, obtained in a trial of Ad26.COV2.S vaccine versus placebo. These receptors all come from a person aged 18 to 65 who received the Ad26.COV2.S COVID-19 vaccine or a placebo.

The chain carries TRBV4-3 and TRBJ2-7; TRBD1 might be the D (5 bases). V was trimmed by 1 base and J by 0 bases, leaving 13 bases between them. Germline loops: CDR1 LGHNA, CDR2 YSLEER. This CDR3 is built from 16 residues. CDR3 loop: CASSQVWGPSSYEQYF. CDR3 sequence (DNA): TGCGCCAGCAGCCAAGTGTGGGGCCCCAGCTCCTACGAGCAGTACTTC.

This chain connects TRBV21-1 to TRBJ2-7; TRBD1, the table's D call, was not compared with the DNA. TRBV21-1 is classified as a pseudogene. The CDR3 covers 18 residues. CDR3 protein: CASSKGYDPGQGLREQYF. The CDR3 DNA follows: TGTGCCAGCAGCAAAGGGTATGACCCGGGACAGGGGCTACGCGAGCAGTACTTC.

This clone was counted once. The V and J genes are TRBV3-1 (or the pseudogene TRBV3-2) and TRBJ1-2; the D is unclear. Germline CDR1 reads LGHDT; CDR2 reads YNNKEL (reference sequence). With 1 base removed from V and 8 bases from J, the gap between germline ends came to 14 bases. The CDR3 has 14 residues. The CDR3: CASSQGPQDEGYTF. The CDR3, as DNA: TGTGCCAGCAGCCAAGGTCCTCAGGACGAGGGCTACACCTTC.

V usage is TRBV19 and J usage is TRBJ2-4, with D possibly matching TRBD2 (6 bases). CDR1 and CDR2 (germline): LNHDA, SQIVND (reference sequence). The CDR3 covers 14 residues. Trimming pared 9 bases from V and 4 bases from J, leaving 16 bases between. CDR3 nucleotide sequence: TGTGCCAGCCTCAGGACGGGAGAGAAAAACATTCAGTACTTC. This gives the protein CASLRTGEKNIQYF.

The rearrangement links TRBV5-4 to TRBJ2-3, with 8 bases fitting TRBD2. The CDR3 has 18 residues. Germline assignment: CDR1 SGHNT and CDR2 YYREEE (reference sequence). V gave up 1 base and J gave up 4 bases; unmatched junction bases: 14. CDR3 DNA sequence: TGTGCCAGCAGCTTGTCCCCACGGGGGGGTATTTTTGCAGATACGCAGTATTTT. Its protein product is CASSLSPRGGIFADTQYF.

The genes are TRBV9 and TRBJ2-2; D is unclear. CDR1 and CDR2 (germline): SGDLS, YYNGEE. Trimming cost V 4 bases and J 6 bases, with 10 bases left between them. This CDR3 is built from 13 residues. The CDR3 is CASSSLGSGELFF. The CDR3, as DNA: TGTGCCAGCAGCTCCCTTGGGTCCGGGGAGCTGTTTTTT.

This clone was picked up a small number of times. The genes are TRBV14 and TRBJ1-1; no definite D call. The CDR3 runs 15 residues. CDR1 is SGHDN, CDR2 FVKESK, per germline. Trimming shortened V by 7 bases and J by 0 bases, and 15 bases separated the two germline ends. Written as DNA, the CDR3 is TGTGCCAGCACCCTATCCGGCTCCATGAACACTGAAGCTTTCTTT. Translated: CASTLSGSMNTEAFF. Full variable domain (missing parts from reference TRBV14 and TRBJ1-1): EAGVTQFPSHSVIEKGQTVTLRCDPISGHDNLYWYRRVMGKEIKFLLHFVKESKQDESGMPNNRFLAERTGGTYSTLKVQPAELEDSGVYFCASTLSGSMNTEAFFGQGTRLTVV.

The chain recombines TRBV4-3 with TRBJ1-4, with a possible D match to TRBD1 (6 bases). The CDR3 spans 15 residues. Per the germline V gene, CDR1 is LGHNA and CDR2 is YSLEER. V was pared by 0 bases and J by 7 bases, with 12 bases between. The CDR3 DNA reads TGCGCCAGCAGCCAAGACAGGGGTGGGGGTGAAAAACTGTTTTTT. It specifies CASSQDRGGGEKLFF.

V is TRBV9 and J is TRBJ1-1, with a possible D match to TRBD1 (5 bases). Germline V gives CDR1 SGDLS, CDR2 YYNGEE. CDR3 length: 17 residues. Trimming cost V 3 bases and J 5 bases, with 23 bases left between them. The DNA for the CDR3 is TGTGCCAGCAGCGGGAAAGATGGGGGTGCAGGAGGGACTGAAGCTTTCTTT. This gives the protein CASSGKDGGAGGTEAFF.

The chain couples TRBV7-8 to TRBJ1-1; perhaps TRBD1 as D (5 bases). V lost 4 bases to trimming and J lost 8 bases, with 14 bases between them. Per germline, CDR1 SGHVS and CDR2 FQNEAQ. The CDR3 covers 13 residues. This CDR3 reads CASSYVGTREAFF. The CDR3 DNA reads TGTGCCAGCAGCTACGTCGGGACTCGGGAAGCTTTCTTT. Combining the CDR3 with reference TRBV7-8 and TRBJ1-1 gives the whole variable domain GAGVSQSPRYKVAKRGQDVALRCDPISGHVSLFWYQQALGQGPEFLTYFQNEAQLDKSGLPSDRFFAERPEGSVSTLKIQRTQQEDSAVYLCASSYVGTREAFFGQGTRLTVV.

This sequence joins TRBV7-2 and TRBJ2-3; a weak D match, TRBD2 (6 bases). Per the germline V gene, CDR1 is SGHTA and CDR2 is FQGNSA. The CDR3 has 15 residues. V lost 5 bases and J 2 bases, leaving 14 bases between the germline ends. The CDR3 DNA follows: TGTGCCAGCAGCCCCCTCCGGGGGTACACAGATACGCAGTATTTT. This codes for CASSPLRGYTDTQYF.

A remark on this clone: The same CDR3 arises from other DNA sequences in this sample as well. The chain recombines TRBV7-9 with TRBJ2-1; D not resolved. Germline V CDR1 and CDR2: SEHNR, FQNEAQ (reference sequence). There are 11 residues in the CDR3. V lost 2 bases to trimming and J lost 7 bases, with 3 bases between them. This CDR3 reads CASSLSNEQFF. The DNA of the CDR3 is TGTGCCAGCAGCTTATCTAATGAGCAGTTCTTC.

The CDR3 DNA reads as TGTGCCAGTAGTTGGGGACAGGGGGCGTATGGAAACACCATATATTTT. Translating gives CASSWGQGAYGNTIYF. The gene calls are TRBV19 and TRBJ1-3, with TRBD1 matching 12 bases. Trimming took 5 bases from V and 3 from J; bases not matched to a gene: 5. CDR1 and CDR2 from the germline V gene are LNHDA and SQIVND (reference sequence). The CDR3 has 16 amino acids.

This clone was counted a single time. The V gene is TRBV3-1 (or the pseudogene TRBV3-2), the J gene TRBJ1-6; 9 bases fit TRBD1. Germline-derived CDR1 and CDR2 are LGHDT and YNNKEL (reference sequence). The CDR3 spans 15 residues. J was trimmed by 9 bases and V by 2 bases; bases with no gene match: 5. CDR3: CASSQWDRAASPLHF. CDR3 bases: TGTGCCAGCAGCCAATGGGACAGGGCGGCTTCACCCCTCCACTTT.

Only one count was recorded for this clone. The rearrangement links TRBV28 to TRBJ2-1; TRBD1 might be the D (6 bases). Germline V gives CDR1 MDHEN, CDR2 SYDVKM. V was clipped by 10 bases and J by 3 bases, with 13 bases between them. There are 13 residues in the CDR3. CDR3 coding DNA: TGTGCCATCGCCAGGGGTGGCTACAATGAGCAGTTCTTC. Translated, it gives CAIARGGYNEQFF.

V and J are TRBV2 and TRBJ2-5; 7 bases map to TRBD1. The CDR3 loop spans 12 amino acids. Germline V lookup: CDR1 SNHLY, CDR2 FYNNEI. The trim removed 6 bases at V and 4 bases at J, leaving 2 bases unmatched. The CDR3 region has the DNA TGTGCCAGCAGCCAGGGGGTAGAGACCCAGTACTTC. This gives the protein CASSQGVETQYF.

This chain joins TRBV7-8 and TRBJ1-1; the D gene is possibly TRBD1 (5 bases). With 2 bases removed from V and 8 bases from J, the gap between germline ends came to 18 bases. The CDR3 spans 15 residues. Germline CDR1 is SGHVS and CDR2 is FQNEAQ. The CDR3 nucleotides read TGTGCCAGCAGCTTATACGACGGCGGCGCAGGGGAAGCTTTCTTT. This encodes CASSLYDGGAGEAFF. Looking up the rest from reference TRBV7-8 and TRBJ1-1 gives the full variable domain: GAGVSQSPRYKVAKRGQDVALRCDPISGHVSLFWYQQALGQGPEFLTYFQNEAQLDKSGLPSDRFFAERPEGSVSTLKIQRTQQEDSAVYLCASSLYDGGAGEAFFGQGTRLTVV.

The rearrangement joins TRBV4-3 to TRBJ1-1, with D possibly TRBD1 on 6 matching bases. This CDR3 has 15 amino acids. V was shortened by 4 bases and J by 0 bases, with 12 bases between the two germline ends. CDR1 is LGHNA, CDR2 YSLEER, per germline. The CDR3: CASSPDRLMNTEAFF. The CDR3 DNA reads TGCGCCAGCAGCCCTGACAGGCTAATGAACACTGAAGCTTTCTTT.